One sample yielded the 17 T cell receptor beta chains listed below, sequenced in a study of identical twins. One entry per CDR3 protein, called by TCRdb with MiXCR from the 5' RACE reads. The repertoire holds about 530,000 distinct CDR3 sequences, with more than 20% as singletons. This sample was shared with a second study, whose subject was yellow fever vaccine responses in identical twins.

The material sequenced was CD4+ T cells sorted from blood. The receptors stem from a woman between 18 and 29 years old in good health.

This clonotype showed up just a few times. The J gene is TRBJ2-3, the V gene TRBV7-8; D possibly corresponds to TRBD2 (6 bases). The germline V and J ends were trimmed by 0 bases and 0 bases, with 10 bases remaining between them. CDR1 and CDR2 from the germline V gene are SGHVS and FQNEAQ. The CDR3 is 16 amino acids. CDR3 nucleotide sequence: TGTGCCAGCAGCTTAGCGGGGAGGACTAGCACAGATACGCAGTATTTT. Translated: CASSLAGRTSTDTQYF.

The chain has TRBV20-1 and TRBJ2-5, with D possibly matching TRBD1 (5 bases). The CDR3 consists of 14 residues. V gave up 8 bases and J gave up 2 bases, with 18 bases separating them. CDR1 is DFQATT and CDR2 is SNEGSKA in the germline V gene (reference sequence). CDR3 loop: CSTSTVRGQETQYF. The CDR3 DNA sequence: TGCAGTACATCGACAGTTCGAGGTCAAGAGACCCAGTACTTC.

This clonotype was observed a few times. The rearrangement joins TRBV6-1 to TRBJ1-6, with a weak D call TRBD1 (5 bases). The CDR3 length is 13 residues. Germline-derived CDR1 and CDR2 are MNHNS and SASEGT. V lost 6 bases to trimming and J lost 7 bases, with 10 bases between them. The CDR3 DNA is TGTGCCAGCAGCCGAGCAGGGAATTCACCCCTCCACTTT. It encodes CASSRAGNSPLHF.

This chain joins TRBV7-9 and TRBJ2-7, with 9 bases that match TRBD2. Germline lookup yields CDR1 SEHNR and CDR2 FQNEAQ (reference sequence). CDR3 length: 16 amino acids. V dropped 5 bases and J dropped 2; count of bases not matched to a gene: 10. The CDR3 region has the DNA TGTGCCAGCAGCCCACCAAACGGACTAGCGACCTACGAGCAGTACTTC. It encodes CASSPPNGLATYEQYF.

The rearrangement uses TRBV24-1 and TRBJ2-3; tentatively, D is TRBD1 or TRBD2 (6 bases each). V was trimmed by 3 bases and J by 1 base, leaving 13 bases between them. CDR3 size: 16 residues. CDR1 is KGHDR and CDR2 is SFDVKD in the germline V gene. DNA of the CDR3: TGTGCCACCAGTGATCCCAACGGGGGCGGCACAGATACGCAGTATTTT. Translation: CATSDPNGGGTDTQYF.

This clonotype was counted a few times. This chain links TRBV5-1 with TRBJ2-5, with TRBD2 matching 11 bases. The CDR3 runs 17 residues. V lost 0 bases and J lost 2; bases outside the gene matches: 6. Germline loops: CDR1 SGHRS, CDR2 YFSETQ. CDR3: CASSLGLAGTPQETQYF. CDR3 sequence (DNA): TGCGCCAGCAGCTTGGGACTAGCGGGAACCCCTCAAGAGACCCAGTACTTC. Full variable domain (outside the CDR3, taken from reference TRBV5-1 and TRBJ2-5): KAGVTQTPRYLIKTRGQQVTLSCSPISGHRSVSWYQQTPGQGLQFLFEYFSETQRNKGNFPGRFSGRQFSNSRSEMNVSTLELGDSALYLCASSLGLAGTPQETQYFGPGTRLLVL.

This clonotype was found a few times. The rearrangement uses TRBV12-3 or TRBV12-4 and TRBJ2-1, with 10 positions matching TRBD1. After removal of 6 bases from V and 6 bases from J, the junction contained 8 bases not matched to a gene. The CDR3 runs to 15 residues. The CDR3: CASSLDRGLVNEQFF. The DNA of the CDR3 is TGTGCCAGCAGCCTTGACAGGGGGCTGGTCAATGAGCAGTTCTTC.

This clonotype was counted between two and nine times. CDR3 residues: CASSFSGGPKETQYF. CDR3 nucleotides: TGTGCCAGCAGCTTTAGCGGGGGCCCCAAAGAGACCCAGTACTTC. This chain uses TRBV7-9 with TRBJ2-5; 9 bases match TRBD2. The CDR3 runs 15 residues. Germline V gene data show CDR1 as SEHNR and CDR2 as FQNEAQ (reference sequence). V shed 3 bases and J 3 bases; nucleotides not matched to a gene: 5.

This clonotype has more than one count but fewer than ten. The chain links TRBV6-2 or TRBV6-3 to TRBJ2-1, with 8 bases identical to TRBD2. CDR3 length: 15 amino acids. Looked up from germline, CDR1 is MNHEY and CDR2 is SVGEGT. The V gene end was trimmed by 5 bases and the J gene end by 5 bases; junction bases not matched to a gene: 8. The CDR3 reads CASSTLAGRDNEQFF. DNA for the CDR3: TGTGCCAGCAGTACCTTAGCGGGACGAGACAATGAGCAGTTCTTC.

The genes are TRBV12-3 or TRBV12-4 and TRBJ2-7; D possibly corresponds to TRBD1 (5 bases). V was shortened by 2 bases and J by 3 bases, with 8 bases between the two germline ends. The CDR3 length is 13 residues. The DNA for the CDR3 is TGTGCCAGCAGTTTACGTCAGGGCTACGAGCAGTACTTC. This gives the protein CASSLRQGYEQYF.

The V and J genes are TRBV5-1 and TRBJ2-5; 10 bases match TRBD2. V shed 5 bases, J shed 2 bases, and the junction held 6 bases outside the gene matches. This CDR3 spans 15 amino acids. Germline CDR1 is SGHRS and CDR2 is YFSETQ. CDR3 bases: TGCGCCAGCAGGGAAGCGGGAGGGAGGCAAGAGACCCAGTACTTC. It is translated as CASREAGGRQETQYF.

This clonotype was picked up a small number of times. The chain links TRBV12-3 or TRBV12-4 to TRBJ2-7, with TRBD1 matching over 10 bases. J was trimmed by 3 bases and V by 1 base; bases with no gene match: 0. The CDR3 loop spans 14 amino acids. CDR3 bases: TGTGCCAGCAGTTTAGGGACAGGGGGCTACGAGCAGTACGTC. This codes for CASSLGTGGYEQYV.

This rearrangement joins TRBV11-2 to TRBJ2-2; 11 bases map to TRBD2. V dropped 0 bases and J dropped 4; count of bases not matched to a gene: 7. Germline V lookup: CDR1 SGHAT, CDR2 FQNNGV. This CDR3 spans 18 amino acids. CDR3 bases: TGTGCCAGCAGCTTAGAAGCTAGCGGGAGGTCGGGCACCGGGGAGCTGTTTTTT. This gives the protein CASSLEASGRSGTGELFF.

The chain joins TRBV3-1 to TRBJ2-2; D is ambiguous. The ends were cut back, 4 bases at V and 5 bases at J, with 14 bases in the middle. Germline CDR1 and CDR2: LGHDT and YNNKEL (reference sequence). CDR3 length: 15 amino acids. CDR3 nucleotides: TGTGCCAGCAGCCCTGCCGGAGCCACAACCGGGGAGCTGTTTTTT. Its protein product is CASSPAGATTGELFF.

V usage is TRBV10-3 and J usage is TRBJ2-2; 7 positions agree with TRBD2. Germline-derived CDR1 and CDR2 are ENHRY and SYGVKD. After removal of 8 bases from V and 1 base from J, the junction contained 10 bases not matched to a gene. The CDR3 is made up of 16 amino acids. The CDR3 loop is CAIGPSGGGNTGELFF. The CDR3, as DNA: TGTGCCATCGGTCCGAGTGGCGGGGGGAACACCGGGGAGCTGTTTTTT.

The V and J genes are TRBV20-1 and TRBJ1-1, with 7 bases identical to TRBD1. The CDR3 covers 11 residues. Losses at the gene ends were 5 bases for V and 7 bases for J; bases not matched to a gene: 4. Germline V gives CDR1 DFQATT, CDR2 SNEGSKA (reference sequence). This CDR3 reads CSAYGQDEAFF. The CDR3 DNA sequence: TGCAGTGCTTACGGACAGGATGAAGCTTTCTTT.

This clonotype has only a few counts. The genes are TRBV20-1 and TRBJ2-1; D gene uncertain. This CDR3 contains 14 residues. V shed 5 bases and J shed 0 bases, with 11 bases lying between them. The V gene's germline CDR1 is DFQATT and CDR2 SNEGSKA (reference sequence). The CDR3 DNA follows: TGCAGTGCTTGGTACGCCCACTCCTACAATGAGCAGTTCTTC. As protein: CSAWYAHSYNEQFF.